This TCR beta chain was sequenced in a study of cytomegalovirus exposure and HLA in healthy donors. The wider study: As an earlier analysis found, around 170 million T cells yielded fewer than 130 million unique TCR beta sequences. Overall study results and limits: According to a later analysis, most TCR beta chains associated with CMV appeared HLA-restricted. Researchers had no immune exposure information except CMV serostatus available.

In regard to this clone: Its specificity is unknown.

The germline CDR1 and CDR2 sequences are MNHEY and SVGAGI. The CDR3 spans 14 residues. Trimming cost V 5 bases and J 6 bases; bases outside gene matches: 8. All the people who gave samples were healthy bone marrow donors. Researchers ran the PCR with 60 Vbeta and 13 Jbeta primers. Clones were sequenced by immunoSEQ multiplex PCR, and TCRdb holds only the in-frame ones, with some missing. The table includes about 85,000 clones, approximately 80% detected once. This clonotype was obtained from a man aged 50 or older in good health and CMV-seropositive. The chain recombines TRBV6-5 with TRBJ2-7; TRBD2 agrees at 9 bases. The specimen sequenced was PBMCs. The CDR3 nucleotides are TGTGCCAGCAGTAGAATAGCGGGAGATCGCGAGCAGTACTTC. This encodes CASSRIAGDREQYF.